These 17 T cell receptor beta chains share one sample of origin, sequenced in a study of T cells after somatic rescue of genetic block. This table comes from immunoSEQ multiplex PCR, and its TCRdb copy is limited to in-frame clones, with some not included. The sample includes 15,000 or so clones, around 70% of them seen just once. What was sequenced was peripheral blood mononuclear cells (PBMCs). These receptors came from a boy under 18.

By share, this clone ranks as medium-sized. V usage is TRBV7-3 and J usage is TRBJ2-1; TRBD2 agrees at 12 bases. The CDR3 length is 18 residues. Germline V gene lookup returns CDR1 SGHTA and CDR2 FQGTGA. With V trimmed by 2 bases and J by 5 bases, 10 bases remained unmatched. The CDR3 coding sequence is TGTGCCAGCAGCTTAGAAGGGCATCTAGCGGGAGGGAACAATGAGCAGTTCTTC. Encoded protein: CASSLEGHLAGGNNEQFF.

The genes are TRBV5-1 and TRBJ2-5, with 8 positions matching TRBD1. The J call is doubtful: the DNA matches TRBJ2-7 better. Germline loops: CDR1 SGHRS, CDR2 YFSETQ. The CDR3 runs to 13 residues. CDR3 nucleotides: TGCGCCAGCAGCATAGGGACAGGCTACGAGCAGTACTTC. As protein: CASSIGTGYEQYF.

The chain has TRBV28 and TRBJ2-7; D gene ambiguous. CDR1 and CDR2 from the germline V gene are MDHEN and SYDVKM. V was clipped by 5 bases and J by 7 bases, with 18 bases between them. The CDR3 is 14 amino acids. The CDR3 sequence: CASSPILGLLEQYF. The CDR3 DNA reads TGTGCCAGCAGTCCCATACTGGGCCTTTTGGAGCAGTACTTC.

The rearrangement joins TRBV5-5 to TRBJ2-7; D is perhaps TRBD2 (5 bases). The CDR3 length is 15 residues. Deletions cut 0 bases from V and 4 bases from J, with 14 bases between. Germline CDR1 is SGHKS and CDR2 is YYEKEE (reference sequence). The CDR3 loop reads CASSLGLAALYEQYF. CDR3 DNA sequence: TGTGCCAGCAGCTTGGGGCTAGCAGCCCTTTACGAGCAGTACTTC.

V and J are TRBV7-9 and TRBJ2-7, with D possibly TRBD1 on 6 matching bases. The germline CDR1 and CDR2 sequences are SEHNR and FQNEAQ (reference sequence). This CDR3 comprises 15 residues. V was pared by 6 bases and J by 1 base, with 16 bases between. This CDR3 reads CASRPLMDSSYEQYF. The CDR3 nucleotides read TGTGCCAGCAGACCCCTAATGGACAGTTCCTACGAGCAGTACTTC.

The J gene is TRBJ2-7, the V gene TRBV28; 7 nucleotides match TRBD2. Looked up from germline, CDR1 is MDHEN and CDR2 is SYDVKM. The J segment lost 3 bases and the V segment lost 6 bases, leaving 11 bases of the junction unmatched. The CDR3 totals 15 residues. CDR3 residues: CASRTQRGGIYEQYF. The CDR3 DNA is TGTGCCAGCAGGACACAAAGGGGAGGGATCTACGAGCAGTACTTC.

The CDR3 DNA sequence: TGTGCCAGCAGTTCAGGGGCCAAAAACATTCAGTACTTC. Translating it yields CASSSGAKNIQYF. The chain employs TRBV25-1 and TRBJ2-4; D may be TRBD1 (5 bases). CDR3 length equals 13 residues. Trimming left V 5 bases short and J 1 base short, with 6 bases between. Germline V lookup: CDR1 MGHDK, CDR2 SYGVNS.

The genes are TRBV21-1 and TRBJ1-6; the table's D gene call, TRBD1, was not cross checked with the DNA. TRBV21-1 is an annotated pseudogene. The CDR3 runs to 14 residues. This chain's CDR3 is CASSKTGGGSPLHF. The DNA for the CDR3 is TGTGCCAGCAGCAAAACAGGGGGCGGTTCACCCCTCCACTTT.

The CDR3 here is CAISESRGDGYTF. The CDR3 region has the DNA TGTGCCATCAGTGAGTCGCGGGGAGATGGCTACACCTTC. The chain joins TRBV10-3 to TRBJ1-2, with D unclear. This CDR3 contains 13 residues. V dropped 0 bases and J dropped 6 bases, with 8 bases sitting between them. The germline V gene encodes CDR1 ENHRY and CDR2 SYGVKD.

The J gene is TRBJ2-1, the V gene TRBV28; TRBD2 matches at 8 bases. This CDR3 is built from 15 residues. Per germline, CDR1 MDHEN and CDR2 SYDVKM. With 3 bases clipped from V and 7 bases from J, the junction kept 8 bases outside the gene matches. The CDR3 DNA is TGTGCCAGCAGTTTCGGGGGGGCCGTCAGAAATGAGCAGTTCTTC. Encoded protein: CASSFGGAVRNEQFF.

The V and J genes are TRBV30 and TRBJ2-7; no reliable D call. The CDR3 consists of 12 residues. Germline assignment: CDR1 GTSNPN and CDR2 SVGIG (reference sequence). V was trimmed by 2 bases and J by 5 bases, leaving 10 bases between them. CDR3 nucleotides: TGTGCCTGGAGTCCGTTTTTGGACGAGCAGTACTTC. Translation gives CAWSPFLDEQYF.

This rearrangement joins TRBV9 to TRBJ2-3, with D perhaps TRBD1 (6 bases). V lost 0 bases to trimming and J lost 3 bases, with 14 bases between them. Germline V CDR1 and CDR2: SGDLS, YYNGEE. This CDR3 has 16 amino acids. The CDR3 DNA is TGTGCCAGCAGCGTAGAGGTCCACAGGGAAACAGATACGCAGTATTTT. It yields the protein CASSVEVHRETDTQYF.

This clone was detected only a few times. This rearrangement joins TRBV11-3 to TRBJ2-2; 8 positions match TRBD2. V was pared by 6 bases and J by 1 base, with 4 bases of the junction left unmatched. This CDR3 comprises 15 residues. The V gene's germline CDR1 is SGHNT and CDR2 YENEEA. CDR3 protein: CASRSGRGNTGELFF. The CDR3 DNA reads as TGTGCCAGCAGAAGCGGGAGAGGGAACACCGGGGAGCTGTTTTTT.

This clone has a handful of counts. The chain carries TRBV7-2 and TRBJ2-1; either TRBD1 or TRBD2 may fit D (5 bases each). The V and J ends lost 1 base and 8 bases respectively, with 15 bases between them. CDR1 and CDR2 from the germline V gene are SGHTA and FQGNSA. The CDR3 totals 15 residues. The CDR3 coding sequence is TGTGCCAGCAGCTTAGGGGGACCATTTCGGGATGAGCAGTTCTTC. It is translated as CASSLGGPFRDEQFF.

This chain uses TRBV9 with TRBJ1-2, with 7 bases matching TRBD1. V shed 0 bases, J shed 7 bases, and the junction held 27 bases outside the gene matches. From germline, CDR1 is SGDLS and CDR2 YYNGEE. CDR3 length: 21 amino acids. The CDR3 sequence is CASSVANEPSTARQGGGGYTF. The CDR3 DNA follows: TGTGCCAGCAGCGTAGCGAACGAACCCTCAACCGCGCGACAGGGCGGGGGTGGCTACACCTTC.

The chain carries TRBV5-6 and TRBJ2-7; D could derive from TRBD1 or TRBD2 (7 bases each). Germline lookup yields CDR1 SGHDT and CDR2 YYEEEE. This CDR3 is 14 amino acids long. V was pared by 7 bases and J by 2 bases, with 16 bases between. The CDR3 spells CASRARGTTYEQYF. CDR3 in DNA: TGTGCCAGCCGCGCCAGGGGGACTACCTACGAGCAGTACTTC.

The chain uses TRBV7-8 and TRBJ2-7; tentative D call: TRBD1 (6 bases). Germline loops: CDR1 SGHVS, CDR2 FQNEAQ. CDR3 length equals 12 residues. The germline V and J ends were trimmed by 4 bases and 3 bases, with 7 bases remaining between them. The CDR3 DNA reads TGTGCCAGCAGCTGGGACATCTACGAGCAGTACTTC. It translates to CASSWDIYEQYF.